The 2 T cell receptor beta chains given below trace back to one sample, sequenced in a study of blood T cells in healthy people across ages. A second PCR, run for roughly 7 to 11 cycles, used a sample-barcoded 5' primer plus a J-beta primer mix. Using its own MiXCR run on the 5' RACE reads, TCRdb lists one record per CDR3 protein. The sample has roughly 1.5 million distinct CDR3 sequences; approximately 42% are singletons. Sequencing was done on a sample of blood. These receptors all stem from a young woman in good health.

The chain links TRBV10-3 to TRBJ2-3, with 7 nucleotides matching TRBD1. CDR1 ENHRY and CDR2 SYGVKD come from the germline V gene. The CDR3 is 14 amino acids. J was trimmed by 1 base and V by 11 bases; bases with no gene match: 9. CDR3 protein: CAVQGRHGTDTQYF. CDR3 DNA sequence: TGTGCCGTACAGGGGCGGCACGGCACAGATACGCAGTATTTT.

This chain joins TRBV4-3 and TRBJ2-7, with D uncertain. The CDR3 totals 15 residues. Germline V gene data show CDR1 as LGHNA and CDR2 as YSLEER. The ends were cut back, 1 base at V and 2 bases at J, with 12 bases in the middle. The CDR3: CASSQGVGQAYEQYF. For the CDR3, the DNA is TGCGCCAGCAGCCAAGGGGTAGGGCAGGCCTACGAGCAGTACTTC.